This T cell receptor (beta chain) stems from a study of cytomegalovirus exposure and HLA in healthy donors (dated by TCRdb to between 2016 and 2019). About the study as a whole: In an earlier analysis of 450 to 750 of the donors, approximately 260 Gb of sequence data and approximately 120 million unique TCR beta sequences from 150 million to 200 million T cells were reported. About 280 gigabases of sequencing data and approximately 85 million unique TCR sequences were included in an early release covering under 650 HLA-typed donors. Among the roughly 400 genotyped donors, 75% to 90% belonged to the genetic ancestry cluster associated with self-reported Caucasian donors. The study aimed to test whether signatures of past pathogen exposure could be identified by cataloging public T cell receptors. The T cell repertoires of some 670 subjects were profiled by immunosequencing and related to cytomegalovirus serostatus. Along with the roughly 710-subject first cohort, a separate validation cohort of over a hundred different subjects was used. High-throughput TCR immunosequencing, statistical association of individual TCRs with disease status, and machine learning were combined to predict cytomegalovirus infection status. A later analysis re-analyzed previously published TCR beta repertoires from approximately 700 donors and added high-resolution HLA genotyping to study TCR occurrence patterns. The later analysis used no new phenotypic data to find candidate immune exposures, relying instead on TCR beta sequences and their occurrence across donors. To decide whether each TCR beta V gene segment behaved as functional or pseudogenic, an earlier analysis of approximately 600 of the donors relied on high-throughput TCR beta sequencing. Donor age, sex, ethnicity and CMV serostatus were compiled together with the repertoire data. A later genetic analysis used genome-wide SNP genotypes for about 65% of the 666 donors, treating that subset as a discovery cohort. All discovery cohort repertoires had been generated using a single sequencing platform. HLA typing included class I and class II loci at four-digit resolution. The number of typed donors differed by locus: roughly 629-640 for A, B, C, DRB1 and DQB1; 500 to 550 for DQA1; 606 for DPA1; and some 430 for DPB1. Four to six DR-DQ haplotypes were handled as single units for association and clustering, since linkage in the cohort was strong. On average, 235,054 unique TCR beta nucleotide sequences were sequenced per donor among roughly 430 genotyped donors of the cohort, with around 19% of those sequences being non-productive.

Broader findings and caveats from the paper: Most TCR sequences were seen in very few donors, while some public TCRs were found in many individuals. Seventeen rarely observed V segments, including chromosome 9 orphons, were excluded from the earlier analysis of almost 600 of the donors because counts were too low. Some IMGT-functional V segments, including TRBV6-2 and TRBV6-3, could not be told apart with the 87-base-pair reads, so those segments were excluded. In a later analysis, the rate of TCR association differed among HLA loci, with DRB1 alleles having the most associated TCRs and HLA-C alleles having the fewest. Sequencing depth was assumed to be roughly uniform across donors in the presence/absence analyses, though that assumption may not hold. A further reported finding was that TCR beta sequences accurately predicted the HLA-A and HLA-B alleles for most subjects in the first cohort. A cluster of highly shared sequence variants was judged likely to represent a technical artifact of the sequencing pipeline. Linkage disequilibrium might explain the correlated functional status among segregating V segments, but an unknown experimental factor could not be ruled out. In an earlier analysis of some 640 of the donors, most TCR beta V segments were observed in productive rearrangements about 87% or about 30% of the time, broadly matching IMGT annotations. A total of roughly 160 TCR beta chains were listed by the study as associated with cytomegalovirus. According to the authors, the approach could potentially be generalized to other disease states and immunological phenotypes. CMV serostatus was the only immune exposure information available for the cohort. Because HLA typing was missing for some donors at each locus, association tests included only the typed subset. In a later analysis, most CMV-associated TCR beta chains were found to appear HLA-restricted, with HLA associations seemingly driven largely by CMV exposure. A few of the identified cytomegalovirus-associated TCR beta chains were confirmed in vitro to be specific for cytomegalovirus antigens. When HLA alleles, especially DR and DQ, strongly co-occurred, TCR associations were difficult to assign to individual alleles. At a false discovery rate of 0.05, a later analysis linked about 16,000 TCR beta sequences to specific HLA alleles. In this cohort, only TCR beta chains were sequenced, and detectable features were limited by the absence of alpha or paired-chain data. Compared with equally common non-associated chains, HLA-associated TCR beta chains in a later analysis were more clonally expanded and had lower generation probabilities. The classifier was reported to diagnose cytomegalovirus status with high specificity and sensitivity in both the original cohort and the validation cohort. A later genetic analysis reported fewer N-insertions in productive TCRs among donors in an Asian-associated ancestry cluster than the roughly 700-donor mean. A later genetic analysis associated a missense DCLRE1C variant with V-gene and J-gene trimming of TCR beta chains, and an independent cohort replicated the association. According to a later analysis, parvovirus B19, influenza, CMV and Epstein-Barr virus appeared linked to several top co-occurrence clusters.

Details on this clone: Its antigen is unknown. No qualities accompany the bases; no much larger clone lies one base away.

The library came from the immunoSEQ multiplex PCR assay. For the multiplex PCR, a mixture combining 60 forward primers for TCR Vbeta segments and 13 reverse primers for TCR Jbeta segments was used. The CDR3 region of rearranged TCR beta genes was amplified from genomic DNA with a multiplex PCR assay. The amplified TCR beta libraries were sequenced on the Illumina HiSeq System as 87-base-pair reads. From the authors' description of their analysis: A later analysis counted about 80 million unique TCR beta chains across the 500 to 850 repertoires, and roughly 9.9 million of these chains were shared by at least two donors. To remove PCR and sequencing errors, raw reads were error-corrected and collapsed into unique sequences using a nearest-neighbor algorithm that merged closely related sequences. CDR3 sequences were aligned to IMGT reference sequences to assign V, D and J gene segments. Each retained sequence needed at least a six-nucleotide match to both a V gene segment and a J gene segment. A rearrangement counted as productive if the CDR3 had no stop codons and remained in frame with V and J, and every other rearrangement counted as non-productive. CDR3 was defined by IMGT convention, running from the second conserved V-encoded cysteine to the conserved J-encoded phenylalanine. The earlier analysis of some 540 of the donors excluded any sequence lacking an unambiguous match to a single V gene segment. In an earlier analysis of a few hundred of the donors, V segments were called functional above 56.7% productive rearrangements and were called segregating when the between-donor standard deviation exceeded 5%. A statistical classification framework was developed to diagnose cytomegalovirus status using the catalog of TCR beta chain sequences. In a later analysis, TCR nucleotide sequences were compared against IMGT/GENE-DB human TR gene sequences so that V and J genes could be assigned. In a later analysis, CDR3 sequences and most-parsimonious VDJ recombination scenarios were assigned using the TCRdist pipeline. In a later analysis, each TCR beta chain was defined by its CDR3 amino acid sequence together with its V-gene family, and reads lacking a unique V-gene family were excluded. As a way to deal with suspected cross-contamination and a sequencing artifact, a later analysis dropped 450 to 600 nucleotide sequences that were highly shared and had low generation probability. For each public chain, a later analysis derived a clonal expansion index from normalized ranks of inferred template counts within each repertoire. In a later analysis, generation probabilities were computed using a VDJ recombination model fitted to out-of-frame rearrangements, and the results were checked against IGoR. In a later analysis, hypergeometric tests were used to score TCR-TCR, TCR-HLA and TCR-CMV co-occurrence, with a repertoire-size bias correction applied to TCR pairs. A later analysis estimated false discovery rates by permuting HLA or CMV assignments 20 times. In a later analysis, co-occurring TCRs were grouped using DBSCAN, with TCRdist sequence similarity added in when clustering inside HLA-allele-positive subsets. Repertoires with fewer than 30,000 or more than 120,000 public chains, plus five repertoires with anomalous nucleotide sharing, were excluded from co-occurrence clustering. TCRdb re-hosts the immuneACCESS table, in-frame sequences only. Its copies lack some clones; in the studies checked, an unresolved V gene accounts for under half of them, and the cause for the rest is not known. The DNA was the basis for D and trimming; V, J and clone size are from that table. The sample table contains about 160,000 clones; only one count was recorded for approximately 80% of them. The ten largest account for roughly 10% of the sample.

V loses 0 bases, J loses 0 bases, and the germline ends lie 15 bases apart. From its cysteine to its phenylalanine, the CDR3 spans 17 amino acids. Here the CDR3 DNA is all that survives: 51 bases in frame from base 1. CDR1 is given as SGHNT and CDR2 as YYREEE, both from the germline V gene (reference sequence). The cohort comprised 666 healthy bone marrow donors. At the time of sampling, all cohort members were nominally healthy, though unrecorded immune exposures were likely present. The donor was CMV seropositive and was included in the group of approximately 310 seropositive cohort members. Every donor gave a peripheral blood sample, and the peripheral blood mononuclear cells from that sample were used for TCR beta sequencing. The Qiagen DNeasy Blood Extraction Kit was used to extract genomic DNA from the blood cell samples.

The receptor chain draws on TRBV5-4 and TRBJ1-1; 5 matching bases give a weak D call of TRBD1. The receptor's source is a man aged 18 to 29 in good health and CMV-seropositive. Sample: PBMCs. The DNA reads TGTGCCAGCAGCTTGGGGATCGGGACTTCCATGAACACTGAAGCTTTCTTT. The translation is CASSLGIGTSMNTEAFF.